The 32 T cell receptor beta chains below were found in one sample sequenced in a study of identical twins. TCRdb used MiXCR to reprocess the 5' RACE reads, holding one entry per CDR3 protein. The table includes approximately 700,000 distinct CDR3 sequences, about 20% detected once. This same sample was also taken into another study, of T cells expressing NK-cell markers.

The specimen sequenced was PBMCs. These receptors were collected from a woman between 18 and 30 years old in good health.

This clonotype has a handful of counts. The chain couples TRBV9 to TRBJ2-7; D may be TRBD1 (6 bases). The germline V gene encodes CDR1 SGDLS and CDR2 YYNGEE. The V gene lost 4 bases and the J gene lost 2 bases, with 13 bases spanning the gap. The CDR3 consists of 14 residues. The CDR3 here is CASSLQGQPYEQYF. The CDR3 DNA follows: TGTGCCAGCAGCCTACAAGGACAGCCCTACGAGCAGTACTTC.

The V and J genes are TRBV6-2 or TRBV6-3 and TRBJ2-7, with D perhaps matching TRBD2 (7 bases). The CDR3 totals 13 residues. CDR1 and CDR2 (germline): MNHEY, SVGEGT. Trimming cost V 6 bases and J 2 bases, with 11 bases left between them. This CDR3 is CASRPGGPYEQYF. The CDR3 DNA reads TGTGCCAGCAGGCCCGGGGGGCCCTACGAGCAGTACTTC.

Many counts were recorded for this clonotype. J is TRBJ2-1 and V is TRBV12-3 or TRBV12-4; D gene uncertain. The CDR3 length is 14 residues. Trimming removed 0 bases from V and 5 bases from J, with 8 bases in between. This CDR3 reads CASSLASLNNEQFF. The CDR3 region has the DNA TGTGCCAGCAGTTTAGCTTCTTTAAACAATGAGCAGTTCTTC.

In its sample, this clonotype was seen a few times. The CDR3 bases are TGTGCCTCCCACACAGGGAACGAGCAGTACTTC. Its protein product is CASHTGNEQYF. The rearrangement uses TRBV30 and TRBJ2-7; tentatively, D is TRBD1 (6 bases). The CDR3 runs to 11 residues. V was clipped by 7 bases and J by 5 bases, with 12 bases between them. Looked up from germline, CDR1 is GTSNPN and CDR2 is SVGIG (reference sequence).

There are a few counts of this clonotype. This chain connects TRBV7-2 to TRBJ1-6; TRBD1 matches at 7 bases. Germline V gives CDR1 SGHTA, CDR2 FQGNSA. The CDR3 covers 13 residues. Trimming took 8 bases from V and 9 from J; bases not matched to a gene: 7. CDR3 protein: CASHRQGGSPLHF. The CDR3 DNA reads TGTGCCAGCCATAGACAGGGAGGTTCACCCCTCCACTTT.

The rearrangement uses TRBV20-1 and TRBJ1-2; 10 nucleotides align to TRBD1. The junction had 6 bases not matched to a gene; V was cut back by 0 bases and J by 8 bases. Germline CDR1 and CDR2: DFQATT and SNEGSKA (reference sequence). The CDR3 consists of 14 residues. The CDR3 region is CSARDFGTGDGYTF. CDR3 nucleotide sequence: TGCAGTGCTAGAGATTTCGGGACAGGGGACGGCTACACCTTC.

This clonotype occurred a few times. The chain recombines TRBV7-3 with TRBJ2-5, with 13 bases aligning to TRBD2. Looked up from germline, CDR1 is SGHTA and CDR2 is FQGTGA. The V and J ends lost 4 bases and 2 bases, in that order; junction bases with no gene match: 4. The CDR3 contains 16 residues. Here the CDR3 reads CASSSLAGGAQETQYF. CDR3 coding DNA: TGTGCCAGCAGCTCACTAGCGGGGGGGGCACAAGAGACCCAGTACTTC. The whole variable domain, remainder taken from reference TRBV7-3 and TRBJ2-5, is GAGVSQTPSNKVTEKGKYVELRCDPISGHTALYWYRQSLGQGPEFLIYFQGTGAADDSGLPNDRFFAVRPEGSVSTLKIQRTERGDSAVYLCASSSLAGGAQETQYFGPGTRLLVL.

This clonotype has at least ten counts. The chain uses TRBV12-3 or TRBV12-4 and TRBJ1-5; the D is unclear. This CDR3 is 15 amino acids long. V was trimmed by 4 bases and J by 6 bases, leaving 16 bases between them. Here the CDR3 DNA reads TGTGCCAGCAGTTCCCGCTCAAACGGGGTTCAGCCCCAGCATTTT. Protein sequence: CASSSRSNGVQPQHF.

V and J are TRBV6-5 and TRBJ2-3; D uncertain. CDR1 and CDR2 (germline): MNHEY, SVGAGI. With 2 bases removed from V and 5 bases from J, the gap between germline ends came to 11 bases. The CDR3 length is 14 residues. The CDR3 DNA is TGTGCCAGCAGTTACGGAGATGACCGAGATACGCAGTATTTT. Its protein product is CASSYGDDRDTQYF.

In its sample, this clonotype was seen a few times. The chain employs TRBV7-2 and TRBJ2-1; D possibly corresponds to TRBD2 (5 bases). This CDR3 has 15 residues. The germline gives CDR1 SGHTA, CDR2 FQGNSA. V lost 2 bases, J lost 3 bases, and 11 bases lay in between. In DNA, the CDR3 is TGTGCCAGCAGCTTAATCCCTAGCAGCTACAATGAGCAGTTCTTC. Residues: CASSLIPSSYNEQFF.

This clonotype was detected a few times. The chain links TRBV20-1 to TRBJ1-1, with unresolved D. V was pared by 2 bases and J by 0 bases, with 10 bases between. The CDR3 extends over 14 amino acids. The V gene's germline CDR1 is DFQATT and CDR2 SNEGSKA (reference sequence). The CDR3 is CSARNVYLNTEAFF. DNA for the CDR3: TGCAGTGCTAGAAACGTGTATTTGAACACTGAAGCTTTCTTT.

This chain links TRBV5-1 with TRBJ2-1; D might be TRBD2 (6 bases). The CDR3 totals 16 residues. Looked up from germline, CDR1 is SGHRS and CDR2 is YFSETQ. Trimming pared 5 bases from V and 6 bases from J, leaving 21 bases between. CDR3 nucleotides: TGCGCCAGCAGAGGAAGCGGGCTATTAACGGGCAATGAGCAGTTCTTC. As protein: CASRGSGLLTGNEQFF.

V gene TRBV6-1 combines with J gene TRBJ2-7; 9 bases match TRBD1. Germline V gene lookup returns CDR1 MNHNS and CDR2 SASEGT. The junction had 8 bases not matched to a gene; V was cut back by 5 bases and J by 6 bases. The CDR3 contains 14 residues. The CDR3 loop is CASSLAGTGFEQYF. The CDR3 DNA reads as TGTGCCAGCAGTCTTGCCGGGACAGGGTTCGAGCAGTACTTC.

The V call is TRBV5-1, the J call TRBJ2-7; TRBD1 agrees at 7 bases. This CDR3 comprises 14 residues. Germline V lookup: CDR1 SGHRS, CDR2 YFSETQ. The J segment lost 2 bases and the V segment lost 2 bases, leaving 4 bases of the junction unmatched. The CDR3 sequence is CASSFVGQTYEQYF. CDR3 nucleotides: TGCGCCAGCAGCTTCGTGGGACAGACCTACGAGCAGTACTTC.

This CDR3 is CASSSSLAVIQETQYF. The DNA for the CDR3 is TGTGCCAGCAGTTCCAGTCTAGCGGTGATCCAAGAGACCCAGTACTTC. This sequence joins TRBV6-5 and TRBJ2-5; 7 positions match TRBD2. Germline loops: CDR1 MNHEY, CDR2 SVGAGI. Germline trimming cut 4 bases from V and 1 base from J; bases unmatched to any gene: 9. This CDR3 contains 16 residues.

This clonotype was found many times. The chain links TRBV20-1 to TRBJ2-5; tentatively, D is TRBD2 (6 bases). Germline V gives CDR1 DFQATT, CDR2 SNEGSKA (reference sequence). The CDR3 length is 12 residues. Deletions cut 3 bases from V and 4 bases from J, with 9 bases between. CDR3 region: CSARDYRETQYF. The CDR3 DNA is TGCAGTGCTAGGGACTATCGAGAGACCCAGTACTTC.

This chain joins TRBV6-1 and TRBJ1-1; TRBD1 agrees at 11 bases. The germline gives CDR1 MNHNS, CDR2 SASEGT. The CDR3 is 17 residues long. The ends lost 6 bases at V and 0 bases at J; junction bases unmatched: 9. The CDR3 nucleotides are TGTGCCAGCAGCCTTAAGCGGACAGGGGGCTTGAACACTGAAGCTTTCTTT. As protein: CASSLKRTGGLNTEAFF.

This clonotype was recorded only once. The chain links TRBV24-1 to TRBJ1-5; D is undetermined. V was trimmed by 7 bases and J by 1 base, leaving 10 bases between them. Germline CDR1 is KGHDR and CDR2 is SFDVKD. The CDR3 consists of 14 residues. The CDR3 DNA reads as TGTGCCACCAGCCCATGGTGGAGCAATCAGCCCCAGCATTTT. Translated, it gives CATSPWWSNQPQHF.

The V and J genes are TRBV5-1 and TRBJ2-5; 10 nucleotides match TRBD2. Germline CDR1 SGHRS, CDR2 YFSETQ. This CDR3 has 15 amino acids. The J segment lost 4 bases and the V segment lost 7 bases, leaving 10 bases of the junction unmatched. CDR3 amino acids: CASGLAGERRETQYF. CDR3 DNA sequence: TGCGCCAGCGGCCTAGCGGGAGAGAGGCGAGAGACCCAGTACTTC.

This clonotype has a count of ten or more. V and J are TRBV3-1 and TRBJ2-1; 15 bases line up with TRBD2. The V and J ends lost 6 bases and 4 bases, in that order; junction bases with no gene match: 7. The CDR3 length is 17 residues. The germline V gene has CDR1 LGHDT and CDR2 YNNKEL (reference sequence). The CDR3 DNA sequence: TGTGCCAGCAGTCCCGGGACTAGCGGGGGGCCTTACAATGAGCAGTTCTTC. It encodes CASSPGTSGGPYNEQFF.

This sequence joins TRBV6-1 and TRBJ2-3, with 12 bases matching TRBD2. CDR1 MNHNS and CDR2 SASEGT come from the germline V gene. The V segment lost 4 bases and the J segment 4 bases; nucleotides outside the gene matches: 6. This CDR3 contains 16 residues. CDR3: CASSAQTSGSADTQYF. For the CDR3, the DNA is TGTGCCAGCAGTGCCCAGACTAGCGGGAGCGCAGATACGCAGTATTTT.

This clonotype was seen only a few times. Here the CDR3 reads CASLAGVRNEQFF. The DNA for the CDR3 is TGTGCCAGCCTAGCGGGAGTTAGGAATGAGCAGTTCTTC. The chain couples TRBV5-6 to TRBJ2-1, with 10 bases identical to TRBD2. J gave up 7 bases and V 7 bases, and 5 bases lay outside the gene matches. This CDR3 is 13 amino acids long. Germline V gene sequence: CDR1 SGHDT, CDR2 YYEEEE.

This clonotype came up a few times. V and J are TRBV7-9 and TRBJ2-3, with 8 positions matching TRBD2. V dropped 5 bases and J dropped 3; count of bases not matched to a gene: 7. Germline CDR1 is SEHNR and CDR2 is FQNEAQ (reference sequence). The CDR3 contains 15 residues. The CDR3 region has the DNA TGTGCCAGCAGCCCAGCGGGGGTATCGACAGATACGCAGTATTTT. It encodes CASSPAGVSTDTQYF.

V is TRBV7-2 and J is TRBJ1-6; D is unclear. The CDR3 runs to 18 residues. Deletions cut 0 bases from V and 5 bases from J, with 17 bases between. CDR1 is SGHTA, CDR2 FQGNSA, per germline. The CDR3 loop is CASSLAIPAPTNNSPLHF. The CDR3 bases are TGTGCCAGCAGCTTAGCTATACCAGCTCCAACCAATAATTCACCCCTCCACTTT.

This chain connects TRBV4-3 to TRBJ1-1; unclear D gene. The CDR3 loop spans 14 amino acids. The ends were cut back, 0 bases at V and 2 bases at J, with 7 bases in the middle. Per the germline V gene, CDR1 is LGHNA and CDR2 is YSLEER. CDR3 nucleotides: TGCGCCAGCAGCCAAGATACGGAAAACACTGAAGCTTTCTTT. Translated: CASSQDTENTEAFF.

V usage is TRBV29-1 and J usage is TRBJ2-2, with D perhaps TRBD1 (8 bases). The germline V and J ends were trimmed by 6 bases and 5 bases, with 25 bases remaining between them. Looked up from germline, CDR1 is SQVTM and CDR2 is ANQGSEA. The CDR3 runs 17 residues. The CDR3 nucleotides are TGCAGCGTAACCTCAGGGGGGGACAGGTGGAGGACCGGGGAGCTGTTTTTT. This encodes CSVTSGGDRWRTGELFF.

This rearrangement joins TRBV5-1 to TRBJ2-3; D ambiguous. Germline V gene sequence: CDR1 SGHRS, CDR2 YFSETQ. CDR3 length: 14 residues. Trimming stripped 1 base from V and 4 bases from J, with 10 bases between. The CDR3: CASSLYQASDTQYF. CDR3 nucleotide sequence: TGCGCCAGCAGCTTGTACCAAGCCTCAGATACGCAGTATTTT.

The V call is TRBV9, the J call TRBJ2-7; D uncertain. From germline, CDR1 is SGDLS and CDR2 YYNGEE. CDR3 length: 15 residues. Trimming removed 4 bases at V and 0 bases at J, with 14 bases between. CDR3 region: CASSTSPAASYEQYF. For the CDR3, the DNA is TGTGCCAGCAGCACGTCCCCGGCGGCCTCCTACGAGCAGTACTTC. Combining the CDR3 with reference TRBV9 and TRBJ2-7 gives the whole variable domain DSGVTQTPKHLITATGQRVTLRCSPRSGDLSVYWYQQSLDQGLQFLIQYYNGEERAKGNILERFSAQQFPDLHSELNLSSLELGDSALYFCASSTSPAASYEQYFGPGTRLTVT.

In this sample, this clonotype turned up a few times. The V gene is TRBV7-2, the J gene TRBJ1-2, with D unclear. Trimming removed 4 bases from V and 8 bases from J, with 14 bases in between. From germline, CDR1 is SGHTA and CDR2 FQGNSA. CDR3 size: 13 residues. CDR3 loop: CASSYMGGSGYTF. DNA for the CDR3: TGTGCCAGCAGCTATATGGGAGGGTCCGGCTACACCTTC.

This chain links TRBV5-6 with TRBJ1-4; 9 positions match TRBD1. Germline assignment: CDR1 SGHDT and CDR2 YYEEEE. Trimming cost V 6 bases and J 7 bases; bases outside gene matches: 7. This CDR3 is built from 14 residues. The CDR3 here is CASNDGTGREKLFF. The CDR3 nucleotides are TGTGCCAGCAACGACGGGACAGGGCGTGAAAAACTGTTTTTT.

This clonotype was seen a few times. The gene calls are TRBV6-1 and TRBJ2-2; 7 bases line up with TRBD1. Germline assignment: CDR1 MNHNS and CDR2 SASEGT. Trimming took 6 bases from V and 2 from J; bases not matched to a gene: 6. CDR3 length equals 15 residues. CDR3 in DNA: TGTGCCAGCAGCCCGACAGGGCCTAACACCGGGGAGCTGTTTTTT. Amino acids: CASSPTGPNTGELFF.

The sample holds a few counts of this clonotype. CDR3 sequence reads: CASSTGGLDSTQHF. CDR3 in DNA: TGTGCCAGCAGCACGGGGGGCCTGGACTCGACCCAGCATTTT. This chain uses TRBV7-9 with TRBJ1-5, with a tentative D call TRBD1 (6 bases). The CDR3 consists of 14 residues. Trimming stripped 5 bases from V and 11 bases from J, with 19 bases between. Germline loops: CDR1 SEHNR, CDR2 FQNEAQ (reference sequence).